This T cell receptor (beta chain) originates from a study of T cell repertoires in cytomegalovirus infection. TCRdb reprocessed the reads via MiXCR and lists one record per CDR3 protein. The profile shows more than 400,000 distinct CDR3 sequences, around 27% of them singletons. The J segment lost 9 bases and the V segment lost 5 bases, leaving 8 bases of the junction unmatched. Germline V CDR1 and CDR2: SGHTA, FQGNSA. CDR3 length: 15 residues. The table lists this clonotype with many counts. Sample: PBMCs. The TCR originated in a human donor in good health (CMV status not recorded). Some clones in this sample may be carry-over from other donors' samples. The V and J genes are TRBV7-2 and TRBJ2-3; TRBD2 matches 13 bases. CDR3 sequence reads: CASSAGLAGDETQYF. Here the CDR3 DNA reads TGTGCCAGCAGCGCCGGACTAGCGGGAGACGAGACGCAGTATTTT.